This T cell receptor (beta chain) emerged from a study of control samples from healthy donors and cancer patients. Measured with immunoSEQ multiplex PCR; TCRdb has only the in-frame clones, and not every one. The sample holds 55,000 to 75,000 clones, more than 70% seen once. Germline loops: CDR1 LGHNA, CDR2 YNFKEQ. The V segment lost 0 bases and the J segment 6 bases; nucleotides outside the gene matches: 1. CDR3 length: 13 residues. The chain combines TRBV4-2 with TRBJ2-7, with 8 bases aligning to TRBD1. Sequences were obtained from PBMCs. This receptor was obtained from a woman aged 50 to 60 with head and neck cancer. CDR3 coding DNA: TGTGCCAGCAGCCAAGACAGGGGGCGCGAGCAGTACTTC. Protein sequence: CASSQDRGREQYF.